This entry lists 13 T cell receptor beta chains sequenced from one sample in a study of graft-versus-host responses after intestinal transplantation. Their cognate antigens are unknown. Sequencing used immunoSEQ multiplex PCR; TCRdb keeps in-frame clones, though not all of them. Among around 93,000 clones listed, 75% to 95% were seen once. The specimen was unstimulated CD8+ T cells sorted from spleen or lymph node cells, collected before intestinal transplant. The origin of the receptors is a human donor who received an intestinal transplant.

The chain links TRBV7-6 to TRBJ2-2; no clear D. Trimming took 6 bases from V and 3 from J, leaving 11 bases between them. This CDR3 comprises 14 residues. Germline CDR1 SGHVS, CDR2 FNYEAQ. This CDR3 is CASSGYVYTGELFF. The CDR3 nucleotides read TGTGCCAGCAGTGGATACGTTTACACCGGGGAGCTGTTTTTT.

The V gene is TRBV5-6, the J gene TRBJ2-7, with TRBD2 as a possible D gene (5 bases). The V gene's germline CDR1 is SGHDT and CDR2 YYEEEE. The CDR3 contains 12 residues. Trimming took 2 bases from V and 6 from J, leaving 9 bases between them. CDR3 in DNA: TGTGCCAGCAGCTTTTCGGGGAGCGAGCAGTACTTC. Protein: CASSFSGSEQYF.

The rearrangement joins TRBV19 to TRBJ2-7, with unresolved D. The CDR3 extends over 13 amino acids. Germline-derived CDR1 and CDR2 are LNHDA and SQIVND (reference sequence). The V and J ends lost 5 bases and 0 bases respectively, with 8 bases between them. The CDR3 region has the DNA TGTGCCAGTAGTCCGCCCGGCTCCTACGAGCAGTACTTC. Translation gives CASSPPGSYEQYF.

The CDR3 DNA follows: TGTGCCAGCAGCCGTGGGAGCAATCAGCCCCAGCATTTT. This encodes CASSRGSNQPQHF. The rearrangement uses TRBV5-6 and TRBJ1-5; D gene unclear. Germline V gene data show CDR1 as SGHDT and CDR2 as YYEEEE. V was cut by 4 bases and J by 1 base, with 6 bases left in between. The CDR3 spans 13 residues.

V usage is TRBV6-5 and J usage is TRBJ2-1; TRBD1 agrees at 9 bases. Germline V CDR1 and CDR2: MNHEY, SVGAGI. The length of the CDR3 is 13 residues. V gave up 6 bases and J gave up 8 bases; unmatched junction bases: 5. CDR3 region: CASSPGQGHEQFF. CDR3 nucleotide sequence: TGTGCCAGCAGCCCCGGACAGGGGCATGAGCAGTTCTTC.

The gene calls are TRBV28 and TRBJ2-5; D might be TRBD2 (7 bases). In germline, CDR1 is MDHEN, CDR2 SYDVKM. Trimming removed 8 bases at V and 3 bases at J, with 16 bases between. This CDR3 is 14 amino acids long. Here the CDR3 reads CASSPRGAKETQYF. In nucleotides, the CDR3 is TGTGCCAGCTCCCCTCGGGGGGCTAAAGAGACCCAGTACTTC.

This clone was detected once. The chain carries TRBV4-2 and TRBJ2-1; the D is unclear. The CDR3 totals 13 residues. From germline, CDR1 is LGHNA and CDR2 YNFKEQ. Trimming pared 0 bases from V and 7 bases from J, leaving 7 bases between. The CDR3 DNA follows: TGTGCCAGCAGCCAAGATAGTCTGAATGAGCAGTTCTTC. It specifies CASSQDSLNEQFF.

This chain connects TRBV4-1 to TRBJ2-5; TRBD1 matches 9 bases. CDR1 and CDR2 from the germline V gene are MGHRA and YSYEKL. With V trimmed by 1 base and J by 5 bases, 8 bases remained unmatched. The CDR3 contains 16 residues. CDR3 in amino acids: CASSQVTGGPIETQYF. The CDR3 DNA follows: TGCGCCAGCAGCCAAGTAACAGGGGGCCCGATTGAGACCCAGTACTTC.

This chain uses TRBV10-2 with TRBJ2-7; D gene ambiguous. The CDR3 runs to 12 residues. Germline V gene sequence: CDR1 WSHSY, CDR2 SAAADI. Trimming took off 3 bases at V and 6 bases at J, with 9 bases between the two ends. The CDR3 nucleotides read TGCGCCAGCAGTGATGGAAGGATCGAGCAGTACTTC. It encodes CASSDGRIEQYF.

Notes on this clone: A junction boundary mismatches the germline segment, possibly from a read error. V usage is TRBV4-1 and J usage is TRBJ1-5, with D perhaps TRBD1 (5 bases). Germline V gives CDR1 MGHRA, CDR2 YSYEKL. The CDR3 totals 15 residues. This chain's CDR3 is CASSYIGDLNQPQHF. CDR3 coding DNA: TGTGCCAGCAGCTACATAGGGGACCTCAATCAGCCCCAGCATTTT.

Notes on this clone: Its ends do not fully match the called genes, so a read error is possible. V gene TRBV11-1 combines with J gene TRBJ2-7, with D hard to call. This CDR3 contains 12 residues. Germline lookup yields CDR1 SGHAT and CDR2 FQDESV (reference sequence). The CDR3, as DNA: TGTGCCAGCAGCAGTAAAGCGAACGAGCGGTACTTC. Its protein is CASSSKANERYF.

The chain links TRBV11-2 to TRBJ2-7, with D tentatively TRBD2 (6 bases). CDR3 length equals 14 residues. Germline V gene data show CDR1 as SGHAT and CDR2 as FQNNGV. V gave up 9 bases and J gave up 0 bases, with 15 bases separating them. CDR3 in amino acids: CASGYGSVSYEQYF. The DNA for the CDR3 is TGTGCCAGTGGCTACGGGAGCGTCTCCTACGAGCAGTACTTC.

Only one count was recorded for this clone. V usage is TRBV27 and J usage is TRBJ2-1; D unclear. Germline V gene sequence: CDR1 MNHEY, CDR2 SMNVEV (reference sequence). The length of the CDR3 is 17 residues. Trimming left V 5 bases short and J 2 bases short, with 19 bases between. CDR3 bases: TGTGCCAGCAGTCCGCAATTTTGGAACTTCCCCTACAATGAGCAGTTCTTC. This sequence encodes CASSPQFWNFPYNEQFF.